The T cell receptor (beta chain) under discussion was sequenced for a study of cytomegalovirus exposure and HLA in healthy donors. The PCR made use of 60 Vbeta and 13 Jbeta primers. Some clones are missing from TCRdb's copy, which holds only in-frame ones; the method was immunoSEQ multiplex PCR. Among around 180,000 clones listed, more than 80% were seen once. Losses at the gene ends were 3 bases for V and 0 bases for J; bases not matched to a gene: 0. Germline lookup yields CDR1 GTSNPN and CDR2 SVGIG (reference sequence). The CDR3 is 14 residues long. The chain is built from TRBV30 and TRBJ2-3; TRBD2 agrees at 10 bases. The sequence derives from a male donor in good health and CMV-seronegative. The sample consisted of PBMCs. CDR3 sequence: CAWRLAGSTDTQYF. As DNA, the CDR3 is TGTGCCTGGAGACTAGCGGGGAGCACAGATACGCAGTATTTT.